This T cell receptor beta chain is from a study of cytomegalovirus exposure and HLA in healthy donors. Use of 60 Vbeta and 13 Jbeta primers characterized the PCR. Measured with immunoSEQ multiplex PCR; TCRdb has only the in-frame clones, and not every one. The table shows just under 80,000 clones, with around three quarters occurring only once. CDR1 is SGHTA, CDR2 FQGNSA, per germline. J lost 1 base, V lost 2 bases, and 3 bases had no gene match. This CDR3 has 17 amino acids. General observations from the study: Later genetic work tied a missense DCLRE1C variant to beta-chain V and J trimming. Using a false discovery rate of 0.05, a later analysis showed that approximately 17,000 TCR beta sequences were associated with HLA alleles.

Donors counted as nominally healthy when sampled, yet unrecorded immune exposures were likely. As regards this clone: The antigen is undetermined.

The gene calls are TRBV7-2 and TRBJ2-2; 11 positions match TRBD2. Sequencing input: PBMCs. This TCR was sampled from a middle-aged man in good health and CMV-seronegative. As DNA, the CDR3 is TGTGCCAGCAGCTTACCGGGACTAGCGGTGAACACCGGGGAGCTGTTTTTT. Protein sequence: CASSLPGLAVNTGELFF.